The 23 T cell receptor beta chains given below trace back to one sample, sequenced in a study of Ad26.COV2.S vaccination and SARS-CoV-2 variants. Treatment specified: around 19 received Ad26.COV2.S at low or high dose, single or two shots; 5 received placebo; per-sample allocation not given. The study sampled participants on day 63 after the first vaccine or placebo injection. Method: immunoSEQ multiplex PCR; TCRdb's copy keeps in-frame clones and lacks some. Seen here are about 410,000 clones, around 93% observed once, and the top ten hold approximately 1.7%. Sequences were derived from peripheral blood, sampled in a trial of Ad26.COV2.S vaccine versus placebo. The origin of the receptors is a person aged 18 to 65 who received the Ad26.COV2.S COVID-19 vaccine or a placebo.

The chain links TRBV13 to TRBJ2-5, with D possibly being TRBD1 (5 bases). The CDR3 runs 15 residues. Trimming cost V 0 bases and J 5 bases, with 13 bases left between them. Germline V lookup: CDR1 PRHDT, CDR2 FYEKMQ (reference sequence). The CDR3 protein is CASSLGGVQLETQYF. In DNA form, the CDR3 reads TGTGCCAGCAGCTTAGGAGGGGTTCAGCTTGAGACCCAGTACTTC.

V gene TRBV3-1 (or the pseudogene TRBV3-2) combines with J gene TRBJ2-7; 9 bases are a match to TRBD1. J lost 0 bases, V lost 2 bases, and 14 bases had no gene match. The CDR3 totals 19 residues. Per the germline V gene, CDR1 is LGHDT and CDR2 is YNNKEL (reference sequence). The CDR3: CASSQPRDREIRDSYEQYF. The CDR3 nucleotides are TGTGCCAGCAGCCAACCCCGGGACAGGGAAATCAGGGACTCCTACGAGCAGTACTTC.

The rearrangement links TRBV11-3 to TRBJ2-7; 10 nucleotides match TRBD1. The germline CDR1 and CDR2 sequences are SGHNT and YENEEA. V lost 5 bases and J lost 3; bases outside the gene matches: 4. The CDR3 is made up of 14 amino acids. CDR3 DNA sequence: TGTGCCAGCAGCCCGGGACAGGGGCACTACGAGCAGTACTTC. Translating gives CASSPGQGHYEQYF.

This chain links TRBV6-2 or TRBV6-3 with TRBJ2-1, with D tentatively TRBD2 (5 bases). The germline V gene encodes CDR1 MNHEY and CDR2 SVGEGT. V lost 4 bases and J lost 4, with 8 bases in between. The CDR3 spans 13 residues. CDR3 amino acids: CASSSGLYNEQFF. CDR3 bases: TGTGCCAGCAGTTCCGGACTGTACAATGAGCAGTTCTTC.

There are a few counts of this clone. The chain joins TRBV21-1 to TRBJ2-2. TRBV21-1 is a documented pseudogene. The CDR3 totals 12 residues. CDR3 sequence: CASSRHTGELFF. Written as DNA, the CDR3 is TGTGCCAGCAGCAGACACACCGGGGAGCTGTTTTTT.

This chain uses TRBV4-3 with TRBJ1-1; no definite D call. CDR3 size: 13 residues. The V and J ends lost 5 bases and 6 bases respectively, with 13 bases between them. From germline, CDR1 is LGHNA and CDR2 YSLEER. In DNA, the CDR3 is TGCGCCAGCAGCTTCGGAGTAGTATCTGAAGCTTTCTTT. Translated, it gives CASSFGVVSEAFF.

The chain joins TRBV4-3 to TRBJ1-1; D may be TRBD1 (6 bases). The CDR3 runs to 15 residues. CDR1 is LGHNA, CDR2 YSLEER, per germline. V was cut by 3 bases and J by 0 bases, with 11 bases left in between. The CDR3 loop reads CASSHTDRLNTEAFF. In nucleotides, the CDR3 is TGCGCCAGCAGCCACACCGACAGGCTGAACACTGAAGCTTTCTTT.

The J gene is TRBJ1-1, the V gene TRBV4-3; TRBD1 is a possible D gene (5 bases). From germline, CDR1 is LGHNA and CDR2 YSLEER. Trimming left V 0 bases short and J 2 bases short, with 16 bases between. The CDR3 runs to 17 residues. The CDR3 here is CASSQDIPSGFNTEAFF. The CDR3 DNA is TGCGCCAGCAGCCAAGACATTCCCTCAGGGTTCAACACTGAAGCTTTCTTT.

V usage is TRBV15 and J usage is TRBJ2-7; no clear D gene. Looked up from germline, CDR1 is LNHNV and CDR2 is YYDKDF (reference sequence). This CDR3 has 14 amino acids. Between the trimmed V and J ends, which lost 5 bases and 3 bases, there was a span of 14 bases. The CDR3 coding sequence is TGTGCCACCAGCGCTAGAAGTGGTAACTACGAGCAGTACTTC. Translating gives CATSARSGNYEQYF. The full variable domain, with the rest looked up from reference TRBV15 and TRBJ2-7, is DAMVIQNPRYQVTQFGKPVTLSCSQTLNHNVMYWYQQKSSQAPKLLFHYYDKDFNNEADTPDNFQSRRPNTSFCFLDIRSPGLGDTAMYLCATSARSGNYEQYFGPGTRLTVT.

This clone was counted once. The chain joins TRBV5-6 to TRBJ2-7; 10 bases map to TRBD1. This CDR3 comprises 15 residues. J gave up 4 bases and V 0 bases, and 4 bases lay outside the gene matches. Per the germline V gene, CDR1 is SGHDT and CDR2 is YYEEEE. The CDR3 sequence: CASSLVGQGMYEQYF. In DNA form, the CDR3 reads TGTGCCAGCAGCTTGGTGGGACAGGGGATGTACGAGCAGTACTTC.

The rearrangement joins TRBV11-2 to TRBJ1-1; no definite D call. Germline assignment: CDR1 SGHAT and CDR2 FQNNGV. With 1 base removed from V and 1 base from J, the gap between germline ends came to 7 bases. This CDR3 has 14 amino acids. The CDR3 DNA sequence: TGTGCCAGCAGCTTAGTGGGTTGGAACACTGAAGCTTTCTTT. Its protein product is CASSLVGWNTEAFF. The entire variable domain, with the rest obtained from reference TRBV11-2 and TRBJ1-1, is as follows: EAGVAQSPRYKIIEKRQSVAFWCNPISGHATLYWYQQILGQGPKLLIQFQNNGVVDDSQLPKDRFSAERLKGVDSTLKIQPAKLEDSAVYLCASSLVGWNTEAFFGQGTRLTVV.

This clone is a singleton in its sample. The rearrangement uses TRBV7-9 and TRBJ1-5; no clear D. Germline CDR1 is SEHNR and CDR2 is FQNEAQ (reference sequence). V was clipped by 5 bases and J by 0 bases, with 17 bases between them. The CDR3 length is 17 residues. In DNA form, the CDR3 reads TGTGCCAGCAGCGACGGGAGGGCCTATAATAGCAATCAGCCCCAGCATTTT. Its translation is CASSDGRAYNSNQPQHF.

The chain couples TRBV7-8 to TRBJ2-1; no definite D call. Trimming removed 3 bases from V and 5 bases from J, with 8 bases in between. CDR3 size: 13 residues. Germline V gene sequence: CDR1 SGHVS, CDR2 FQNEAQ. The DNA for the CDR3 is TGTGCCAGCAGCTTCGACGGAGACAATGAGCAGTTCTTC. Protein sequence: CASSFDGDNEQFF.

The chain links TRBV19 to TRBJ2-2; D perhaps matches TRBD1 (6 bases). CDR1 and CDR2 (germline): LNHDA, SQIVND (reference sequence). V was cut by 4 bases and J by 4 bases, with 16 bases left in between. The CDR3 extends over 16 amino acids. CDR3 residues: CASSTIQGRGTGELFF. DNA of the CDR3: TGTGCCAGTAGTACCATACAGGGTAGGGGCACCGGGGAGCTGTTTTTT.

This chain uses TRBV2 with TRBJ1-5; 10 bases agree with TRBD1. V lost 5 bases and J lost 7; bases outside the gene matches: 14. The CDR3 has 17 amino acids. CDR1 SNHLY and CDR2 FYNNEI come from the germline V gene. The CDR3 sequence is CASSTTGGDPGGQPQHF. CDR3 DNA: TGTGCCAGCAGTACGACAGGGGGCGATCCAGGAGGGCAGCCCCAGCATTTT.

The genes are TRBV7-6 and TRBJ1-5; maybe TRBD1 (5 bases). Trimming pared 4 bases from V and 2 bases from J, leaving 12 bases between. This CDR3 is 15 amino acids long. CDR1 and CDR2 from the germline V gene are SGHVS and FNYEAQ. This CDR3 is CASSSSGTGNQPQHF. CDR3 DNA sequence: TGTGCCAGCAGCTCTTCCGGGACCGGCAATCAGCCCCAGCATTTT.

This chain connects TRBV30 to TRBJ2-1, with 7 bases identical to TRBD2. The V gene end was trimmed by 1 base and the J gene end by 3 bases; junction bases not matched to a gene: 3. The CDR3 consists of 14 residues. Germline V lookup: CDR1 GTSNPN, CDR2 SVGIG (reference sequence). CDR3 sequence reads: CAWSGGGLYNEQFF. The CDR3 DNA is TGTGCCTGGAGTGGGGGGGGACTCTACAATGAGCAGTTCTTC.

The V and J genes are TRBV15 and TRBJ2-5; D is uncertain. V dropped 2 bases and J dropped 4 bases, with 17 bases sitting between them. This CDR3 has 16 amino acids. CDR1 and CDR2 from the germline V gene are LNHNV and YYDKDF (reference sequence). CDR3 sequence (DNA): TGTGCCACCAGCAGAAATCGGTTAGGACCTATAGAGACCCAGTACTTC. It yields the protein CATSRNRLGPIETQYF.

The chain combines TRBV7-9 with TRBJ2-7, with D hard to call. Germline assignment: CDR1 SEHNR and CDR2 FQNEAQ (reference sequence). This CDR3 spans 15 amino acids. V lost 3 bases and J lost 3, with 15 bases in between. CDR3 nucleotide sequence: TGTGCCAGCAGCTTGGGCAGGAACCCCTACTACGAGCAGTACTTC. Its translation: CASSLGRNPYYEQYF.

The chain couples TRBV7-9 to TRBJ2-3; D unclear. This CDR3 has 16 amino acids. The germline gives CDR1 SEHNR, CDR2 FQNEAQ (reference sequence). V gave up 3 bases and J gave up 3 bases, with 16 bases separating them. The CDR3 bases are TGTGCCAGCAGCTTCTTGGCTCTTTCTGGTACAGATACGCAGTATTTT. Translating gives CASSFLALSGTDTQYF. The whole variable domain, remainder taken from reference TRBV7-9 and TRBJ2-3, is DTGVSQNPRHKITKRGQNVTFRCDPISEHNRLYWYRQTLGQGPEFLTYFQNEAQLEKSRLLSDRFSAERPKGSFSTLEIQRTEQGDSAMYLCASSFLALSGTDTQYFGPGTRLTVL.

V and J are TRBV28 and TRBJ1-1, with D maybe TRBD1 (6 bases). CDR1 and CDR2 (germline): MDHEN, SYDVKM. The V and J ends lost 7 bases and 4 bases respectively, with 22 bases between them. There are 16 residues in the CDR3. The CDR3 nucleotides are TGTGCCAGCACCCAAGGGGGGGGCCTCGGGGCCACTGAAGCTTTCTTT. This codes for CASTQGGGLGATEAFF.

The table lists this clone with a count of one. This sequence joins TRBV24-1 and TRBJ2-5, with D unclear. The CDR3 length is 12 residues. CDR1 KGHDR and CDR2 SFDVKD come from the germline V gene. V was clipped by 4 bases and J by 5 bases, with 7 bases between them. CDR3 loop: CATSDPFETQYF. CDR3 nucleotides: TGTGCCACCAGTGACCCCTTTGAGACCCAGTACTTC.

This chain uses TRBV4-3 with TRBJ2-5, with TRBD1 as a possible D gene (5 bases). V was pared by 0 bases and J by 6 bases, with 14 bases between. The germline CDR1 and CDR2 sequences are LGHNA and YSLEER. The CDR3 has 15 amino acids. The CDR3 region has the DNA TGCGCCAGCAGCCAAGATTTGGGGCAGGGAAAGACCCAGTACTTC. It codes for CASSQDLGQGKTQYF.